Presented here are 20 T cell receptor beta chains from one specimen sequenced in a study of blood T cells in healthy people across ages (dated by TCRdb to the mid-2010s). Receptor amplification or capture employed 5' RACE. Sequenced on an Illumina HiSeq 2500. A second roughly 7 to 11 cycle PCR used a sample-barcoded 5' primer and a J-beta primer mix. TCRdb's own reprocessing of the public reads used fastp at Q25 and MiXCR and kept productive beta chains. Records with the same CDR3 protein are collapsed into one entry carrying the most frequent genes and DNA. The sample table lists about 1,600,000 distinct CDR3 sequences, 35% to 45% of them with a count of one. The ten largest account for 7% to 9% of the sample. The sequencing sample was made of blood. The receptors shown here come from a woman between 18 and 30 years old in good health.

The chain employs TRBV11-2 and TRBJ1-2; possibly TRBD1 for D (5 bases). The CDR3 contains 15 residues. V lost 7 bases and J 4 bases, leaving 19 bases between the germline ends. In germline, CDR1 is SGHAT, CDR2 FQNNGV. The CDR3 region is CASKVSGTGLYGYTF. The CDR3 DNA reads as TGTGCCAGCAAGGTTTCGGGGACGGGTCTCTATGGCTACACCTTC.

This clonotype occurred a few times. Here the CDR3 reads CSARRGQGVGTEAFF. CDR3 nucleotides: TGCAGTGCTAGGAGGGGACAGGGTGTGGGCACTGAAGCTTTCTTT. This chain links TRBV20-1 with TRBJ1-1, with 9 bases fitting TRBD1. CDR1 and CDR2 from the germline V gene are DFQATT and SNEGSKA (reference sequence). CDR3 length: 15 residues. The J segment lost 4 bases and the V segment lost 3 bases, leaving 9 bases of the junction unmatched.

The V and J genes are TRBV6-5 and TRBJ2-7; D is perhaps TRBD1 (5 bases). The assigned J gene may be wrong: the sequence end matches TRBJ2-5 better. The CDR3 runs 13 residues. Germline V gives CDR1 MNHEY, CDR2 SVGAGI. The CDR3 nucleotides read TGTGCCAGCACCAAAAGGTCAGGGGAGACCCAGTACTTC. It yields the protein CASTKRSGETQYF.

The sample holds many counts of this clonotype. The chain links TRBV10-3 to TRBJ2-3, with unresolved D. The CDR3 loop spans 14 amino acids. CDR1 is ENHRY, CDR2 SYGVKD, per germline. V was clipped by 3 bases and J by 2 bases, with 9 bases between them. The CDR3 loop reads CAISDSWITDTQYF. In nucleotides, the CDR3 is TGTGCCATCAGTGACTCTTGGATCACAGATACGCAGTATTTT.

The chain uses TRBV10-3 and TRBJ2-3; 8 nucleotides match TRBD2. Trimming at V came to 5 bases and at J to 2 bases, leaving 3 bases not matched to a gene. This CDR3 is 14 amino acids long. The germline V gene encodes CDR1 ENHRY and CDR2 SYGVKD. DNA of the CDR3: TGTGCCATCAGTAATAGCGGGACCACAGATACGCAGTATTTT. It codes for CAISNSGTTDTQYF.

This clonotype was seen just once. A single base is all that separates this from a far larger clone, so a read error is likely. This sequence joins TRBV12-3 or TRBV12-4 and TRBJ2-7; weak D call: TRBD2 (6 bases). The CDR3 consists of 10 residues. With 11 bases removed from V and 3 bases from J, the gap between germline ends came to 8 bases. In DNA form, the CDR3 reads TGTGCCGGCGGGAACTACGAGCAGTACTTC. Its protein is CAGGNYEQYF.

This clonotype has a handful of counts. The chain is built from TRBV11-2 and TRBJ2-1; 10 positions agree with TRBD2. Germline V gene sequence: CDR1 SGHAT, CDR2 FQNNGV. CDR3 length equals 16 residues. Trimming at V came to 5 bases and at J to 3 bases, leaving 7 bases not matched to a gene. Here the CDR3 DNA reads TGTGCCAGCAGCACCCTAGCGGGAGCGATCTACAATGAGCAGTTCTTC. It specifies CASSTLAGAIYNEQFF.

This clonotype was seen a handful of times. The V gene is TRBV20-1, the J gene TRBJ2-2; D call uncertain. The V end lost 3 bases, the J end lost 7 bases, and 9 bases lay between the germline ends. From germline, CDR1 is DFQATT and CDR2 SNEGSKA (reference sequence). The CDR3 loop spans 12 amino acids. CDR3 region: CSASSEDGELFF. The CDR3 DNA follows: TGCAGTGCTAGTTCCGAGGACGGGGAGCTGTTTTTT.

V usage is TRBV3-1 and J usage is TRBJ2-1; D is unclear. The CDR3 runs to 14 residues. Trimming removed 1 base from V and 6 bases from J, with 10 bases in between. Germline CDR1 reads LGHDT; CDR2 reads YNNKEL (reference sequence). CDR3 amino acids: CASSQVPSRNEQFF. In nucleotides, the CDR3 is TGTGCCAGCAGCCAAGTTCCGAGCCGCAATGAGCAGTTCTTC.

V usage is TRBV18 and J usage is TRBJ1-4; tentatively, D is TRBD1 (5 bases). Germline assignment: CDR1 KGHSH and CDR2 LQKENI. V dropped 1 base and J dropped 8 bases, with 14 bases sitting between them. This CDR3 spans 15 amino acids. CDR3 nucleotides: TGTGCCAGCTCACCACGGCCAGGGAAAGGCGAAAAACTGTTTTTT. Its translation is CASSPRPGKGEKLFF.

The V call is TRBV18, the J call TRBJ2-3, with unresolved D. The CDR3 sequence is 15 residues long. Germline V lookup: CDR1 KGHSH, CDR2 LQKENI. V lost 3 bases and J lost 1, with 11 bases in between. This CDR3 is CASSPRRVGTDTQYF. CDR3 in DNA: TGTGCCAGCTCACCTCGTAGGGTGGGCACAGATACGCAGTATTTT.

Only one count was recorded for this clonotype. The chain recombines TRBV10-1 with TRBJ2-5; TRBD2 agrees at 10 bases. The J call may be faulty, since TRBJ2-7 better matches the DNA end. The CDR3 contains 15 residues. In germline, CDR1 is WNHNN, CDR2 SYGVQD (reference sequence). CDR3 DNA sequence: TGCGCCAGCAGTGACAGACTAGCGGGCTTCTACGAGCAGTACTTC. Translation gives CASSDRLAGFYEQYF.

This sequence joins TRBV20-1 and TRBJ2-4; a weak D match, TRBD1 (5 bases). The DNA matches TRBJ2-7 better at its end, which makes the J call doubtful. CDR3 length: 14 amino acids. The germline V gene encodes CDR1 DFQATT and CDR2 SNEGSKA (reference sequence). CDR3 sequence (DNA): TGCAGTGCCAAAATGGGTCAGGGCAACGACGAGCAGTACTTC. Protein product: CSAKMGQGNDEQYF.

The chain couples TRBV6-1 to TRBJ2-3; D is undetermined. V gave up 1 base and J gave up 4 bases, with 6 bases separating them. The germline CDR1 and CDR2 sequences are MNHNS and SASEGT. The CDR3 sequence is 13 residues long. DNA for the CDR3: TGTGCCAGCAGTGAAGGGACCGCAGATACGCAGTATTTT. Its translation is CASSEGTADTQYF.

The genes are TRBV6-5 and TRBJ2-1; 10 bases fit TRBD2. Germline V gives CDR1 MNHEY, CDR2 SVGAGI. The CDR3 sequence is 17 residues long. J lost 13 bases, V lost 0 bases, and 15 bases had no gene match. The CDR3 reads CASSYSIFTSGGASQFF. The CDR3 bases are TGTGCCAGCAGTTACTCGATTTTCACGAGCGGGGGGGCCTCACAGTTCTTC.

This chain uses TRBV11-2 with TRBJ1-3; D remains ambiguous. This CDR3 has 13 residues. Per the germline V gene, CDR1 is SGHAT and CDR2 is FQNNGV. The germline V and J ends were trimmed by 7 bases and 0 bases, with 7 bases remaining between them. The CDR3 here is CASNVDSGNTIYF. For the CDR3, the DNA is TGTGCCAGCAACGTTGACTCTGGAAACACCATATATTTT.

The V and J genes are TRBV6-4 and TRBJ2-7, with TRBD1 matching over 9 bases. After removal of 2 bases from V and 2 bases from J, the junction contained 10 bases not matched to a gene. Per the germline V gene, CDR1 is MRHNA and CDR2 is SNTAGT. This CDR3 has 17 residues. The CDR3 sequence: CASSDPNRDRETYEQYF. The CDR3 DNA reads as TGTGCCAGCAGTGACCCAAACCGGGACAGGGAGACCTACGAGCAGTACTTC.

The DNA for the CDR3 is TGTGCCAGCAAATTTCAAGGGGGGAATGAGCAGTTCTTC. As protein: CASKFQGGNEQFF. The V and J genes are TRBV6-6 and TRBJ2-1, with D perhaps matching TRBD1 or TRBD2 (6 bases each). Trimming shortened V by 7 bases and J by 7 bases, and 14 bases separated the two germline ends. This CDR3 is 13 amino acids long. Looked up from germline, CDR1 is MNHNY and CDR2 is SVGAGI (reference sequence).

V gene TRBV29-1 combines with J gene TRBJ2-7; 7 positions match TRBD1. Trimming at V came to 1 base and at J to 3 bases, leaving 12 bases not matched to a gene. The germline V gene encodes CDR1 SQVTM and CDR2 ANQGSEA. There are 16 residues in the CDR3. CDR3 loop: CSVEAAEAGTDYEQYF. CDR3 DNA: TGCAGCGTTGAAGCTGCAGAAGCCGGGACAGACTACGAGCAGTACTTC.

The V gene is TRBV20-1, the J gene TRBJ2-1; 8 nucleotides agree with TRBD1. Germline lookup yields CDR1 DFQATT and CDR2 SNEGSKA (reference sequence). CDR3 length equals 13 residues. The trim removed 2 bases at V and 9 bases at J, leaving 6 bases unmatched. CDR3 loop: CSARNITGGEQFF. The CDR3 DNA reads as TGCAGTGCTAGAAATATAACAGGGGGTGAGCAGTTCTTC.